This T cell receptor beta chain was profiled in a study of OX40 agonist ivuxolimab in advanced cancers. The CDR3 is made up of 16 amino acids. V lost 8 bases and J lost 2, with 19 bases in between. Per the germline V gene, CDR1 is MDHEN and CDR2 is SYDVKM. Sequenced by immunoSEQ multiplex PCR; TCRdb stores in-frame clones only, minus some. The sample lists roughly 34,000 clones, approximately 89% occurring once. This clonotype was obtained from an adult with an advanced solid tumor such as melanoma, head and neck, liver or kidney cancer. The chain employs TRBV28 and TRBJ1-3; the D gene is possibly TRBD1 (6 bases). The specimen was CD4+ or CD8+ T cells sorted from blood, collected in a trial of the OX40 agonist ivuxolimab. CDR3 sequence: CASGNFLRGAGNTIYF. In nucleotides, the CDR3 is TGTGCCAGCGGAAACTTCCTCAGGGGCGCTGGAAACACCATATATTTT.